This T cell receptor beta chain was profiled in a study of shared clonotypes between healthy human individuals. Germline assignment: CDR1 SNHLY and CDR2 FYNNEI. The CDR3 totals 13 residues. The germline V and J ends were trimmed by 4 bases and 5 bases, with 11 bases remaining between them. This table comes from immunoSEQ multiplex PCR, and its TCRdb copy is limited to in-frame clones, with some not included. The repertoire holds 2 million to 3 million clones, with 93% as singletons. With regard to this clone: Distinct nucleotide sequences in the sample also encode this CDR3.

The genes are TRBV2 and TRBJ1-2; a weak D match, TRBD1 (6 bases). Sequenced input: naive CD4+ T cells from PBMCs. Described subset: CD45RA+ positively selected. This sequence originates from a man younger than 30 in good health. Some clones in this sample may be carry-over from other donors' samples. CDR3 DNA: TGTGCCAGCAGTGGTGGGCAGGGGTATGGCTACACCTTC. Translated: CASSGGQGYGYTF.